This T cell receptor (beta chain) stems from a study of human T cells and chemical hapten exposure. About the research overall: Diphenylcyclopropenone, dosed weekly to the scalp, was given to patients throughout the roughly 25-week study. Study outcomes and limitations: TCRs at high frequency, those above 1 in 1000, did not change with DPC sensitization.

Indicated time point: pre-sensitization, week 0. Treatment indicated: therapeutic diphenylcyclopropenone sensitization with weekly scalp DPC. Those who donated were patients with alopecia, 18 to 70 years of age, and suitable for DPC. This clonotype was recorded at least ten times. What it recognizes is unknown. The CDR3 runs 15 residues. CDR1 and CDR2 (germline): MGHRA, YSYEKL. Trimming shortened V by 1 base and J by 3 bases, and 13 bases separated the two germline ends. Authors' processing steps: Samples had a median of 95,638 TCRs, ranging roughly 20,000 to 690,600. TCRdb fed the RACE reads into MiXCR, producing one record per CDR3 protein. TCRdb, rather than the study authors, made the V and J calls. The sample carries 85,000 to 90,000 distinct CDR3 sequences, around 10% recorded once.

The source of this sequence is a middle-aged woman with alopecia areata. Some clones in this sample may be carry-over from other donors' samples. This specimen consisted of whole blood, obtained in connection with sensitization to the hapten diphenylcyclopropenone (DPC). The chain joins TRBV4-1 to TRBJ2-7, with D possibly TRBD2 on 6 matching bases. CDR3 nucleotides: TGCGCCAGCAGCCAAGCTTGGGACTTACTCTACGAGCAGTACTTC. Residues: CASSQAWDLLYEQYF.